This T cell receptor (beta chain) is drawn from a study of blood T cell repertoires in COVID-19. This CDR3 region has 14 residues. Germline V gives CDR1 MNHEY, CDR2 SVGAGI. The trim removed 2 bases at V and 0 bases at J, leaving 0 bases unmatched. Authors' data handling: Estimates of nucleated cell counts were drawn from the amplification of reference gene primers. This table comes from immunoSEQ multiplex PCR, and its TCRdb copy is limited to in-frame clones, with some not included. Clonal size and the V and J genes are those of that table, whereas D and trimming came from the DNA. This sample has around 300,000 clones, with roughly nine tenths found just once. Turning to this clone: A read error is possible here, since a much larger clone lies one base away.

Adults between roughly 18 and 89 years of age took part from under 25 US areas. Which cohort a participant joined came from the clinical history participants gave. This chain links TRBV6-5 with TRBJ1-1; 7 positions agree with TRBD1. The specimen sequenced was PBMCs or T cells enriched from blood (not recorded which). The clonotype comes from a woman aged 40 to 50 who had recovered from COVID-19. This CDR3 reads CASSYDRVNTEAFF. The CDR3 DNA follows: TGTGCCAGCAGTTACGACAGGGTGAACACTGAAGCTTTCTTT.